Below, one TCR beta chain is given with its context. This sample was included in a study of shared clonotypes between healthy human individuals. This table comes from immunoSEQ multiplex PCR, and its TCRdb copy is limited to in-frame clones, with some not included. In the table there are about 120,000 clones, 68% of which are singletons. The CDR3 covers 17 residues. J was trimmed by 2 bases and V by 1 base; bases with no gene match: 6. Germline loops: CDR1 LNHNV, CDR2 YYDKDF (reference sequence). J is TRBJ1-5 and V is TRBV15; 9 nucleotides match TRBD1. The receptor comes from a woman in her twenties or thirties in good health. The sample taken for sequencing was memory CD8+ T cells sorted from blood. The sample's subset: CD45RO+ cells pooled with CCR7-negative TemRA cells. In DNA, the CDR3 is TGTGCCACCAGCAGAGCCAACAGGGGGCGAGGCAATCAGCCCCAGCATTTT. Protein product: CATSRANRGRGNQPQHF. Filled out from reference TRBV15 and TRBJ1-5, the complete variable domain reads DAMVIQNPRYQVTQFGKPVTLSCSQTLNHNVMYWYQQKSSQAPKLLFHYYDKDFNNEADTPDNFQSRRPNTSFCFLDIRSPGLGDTAMYLCATSRANRGRGNQPQHFGDGTRLSIL.